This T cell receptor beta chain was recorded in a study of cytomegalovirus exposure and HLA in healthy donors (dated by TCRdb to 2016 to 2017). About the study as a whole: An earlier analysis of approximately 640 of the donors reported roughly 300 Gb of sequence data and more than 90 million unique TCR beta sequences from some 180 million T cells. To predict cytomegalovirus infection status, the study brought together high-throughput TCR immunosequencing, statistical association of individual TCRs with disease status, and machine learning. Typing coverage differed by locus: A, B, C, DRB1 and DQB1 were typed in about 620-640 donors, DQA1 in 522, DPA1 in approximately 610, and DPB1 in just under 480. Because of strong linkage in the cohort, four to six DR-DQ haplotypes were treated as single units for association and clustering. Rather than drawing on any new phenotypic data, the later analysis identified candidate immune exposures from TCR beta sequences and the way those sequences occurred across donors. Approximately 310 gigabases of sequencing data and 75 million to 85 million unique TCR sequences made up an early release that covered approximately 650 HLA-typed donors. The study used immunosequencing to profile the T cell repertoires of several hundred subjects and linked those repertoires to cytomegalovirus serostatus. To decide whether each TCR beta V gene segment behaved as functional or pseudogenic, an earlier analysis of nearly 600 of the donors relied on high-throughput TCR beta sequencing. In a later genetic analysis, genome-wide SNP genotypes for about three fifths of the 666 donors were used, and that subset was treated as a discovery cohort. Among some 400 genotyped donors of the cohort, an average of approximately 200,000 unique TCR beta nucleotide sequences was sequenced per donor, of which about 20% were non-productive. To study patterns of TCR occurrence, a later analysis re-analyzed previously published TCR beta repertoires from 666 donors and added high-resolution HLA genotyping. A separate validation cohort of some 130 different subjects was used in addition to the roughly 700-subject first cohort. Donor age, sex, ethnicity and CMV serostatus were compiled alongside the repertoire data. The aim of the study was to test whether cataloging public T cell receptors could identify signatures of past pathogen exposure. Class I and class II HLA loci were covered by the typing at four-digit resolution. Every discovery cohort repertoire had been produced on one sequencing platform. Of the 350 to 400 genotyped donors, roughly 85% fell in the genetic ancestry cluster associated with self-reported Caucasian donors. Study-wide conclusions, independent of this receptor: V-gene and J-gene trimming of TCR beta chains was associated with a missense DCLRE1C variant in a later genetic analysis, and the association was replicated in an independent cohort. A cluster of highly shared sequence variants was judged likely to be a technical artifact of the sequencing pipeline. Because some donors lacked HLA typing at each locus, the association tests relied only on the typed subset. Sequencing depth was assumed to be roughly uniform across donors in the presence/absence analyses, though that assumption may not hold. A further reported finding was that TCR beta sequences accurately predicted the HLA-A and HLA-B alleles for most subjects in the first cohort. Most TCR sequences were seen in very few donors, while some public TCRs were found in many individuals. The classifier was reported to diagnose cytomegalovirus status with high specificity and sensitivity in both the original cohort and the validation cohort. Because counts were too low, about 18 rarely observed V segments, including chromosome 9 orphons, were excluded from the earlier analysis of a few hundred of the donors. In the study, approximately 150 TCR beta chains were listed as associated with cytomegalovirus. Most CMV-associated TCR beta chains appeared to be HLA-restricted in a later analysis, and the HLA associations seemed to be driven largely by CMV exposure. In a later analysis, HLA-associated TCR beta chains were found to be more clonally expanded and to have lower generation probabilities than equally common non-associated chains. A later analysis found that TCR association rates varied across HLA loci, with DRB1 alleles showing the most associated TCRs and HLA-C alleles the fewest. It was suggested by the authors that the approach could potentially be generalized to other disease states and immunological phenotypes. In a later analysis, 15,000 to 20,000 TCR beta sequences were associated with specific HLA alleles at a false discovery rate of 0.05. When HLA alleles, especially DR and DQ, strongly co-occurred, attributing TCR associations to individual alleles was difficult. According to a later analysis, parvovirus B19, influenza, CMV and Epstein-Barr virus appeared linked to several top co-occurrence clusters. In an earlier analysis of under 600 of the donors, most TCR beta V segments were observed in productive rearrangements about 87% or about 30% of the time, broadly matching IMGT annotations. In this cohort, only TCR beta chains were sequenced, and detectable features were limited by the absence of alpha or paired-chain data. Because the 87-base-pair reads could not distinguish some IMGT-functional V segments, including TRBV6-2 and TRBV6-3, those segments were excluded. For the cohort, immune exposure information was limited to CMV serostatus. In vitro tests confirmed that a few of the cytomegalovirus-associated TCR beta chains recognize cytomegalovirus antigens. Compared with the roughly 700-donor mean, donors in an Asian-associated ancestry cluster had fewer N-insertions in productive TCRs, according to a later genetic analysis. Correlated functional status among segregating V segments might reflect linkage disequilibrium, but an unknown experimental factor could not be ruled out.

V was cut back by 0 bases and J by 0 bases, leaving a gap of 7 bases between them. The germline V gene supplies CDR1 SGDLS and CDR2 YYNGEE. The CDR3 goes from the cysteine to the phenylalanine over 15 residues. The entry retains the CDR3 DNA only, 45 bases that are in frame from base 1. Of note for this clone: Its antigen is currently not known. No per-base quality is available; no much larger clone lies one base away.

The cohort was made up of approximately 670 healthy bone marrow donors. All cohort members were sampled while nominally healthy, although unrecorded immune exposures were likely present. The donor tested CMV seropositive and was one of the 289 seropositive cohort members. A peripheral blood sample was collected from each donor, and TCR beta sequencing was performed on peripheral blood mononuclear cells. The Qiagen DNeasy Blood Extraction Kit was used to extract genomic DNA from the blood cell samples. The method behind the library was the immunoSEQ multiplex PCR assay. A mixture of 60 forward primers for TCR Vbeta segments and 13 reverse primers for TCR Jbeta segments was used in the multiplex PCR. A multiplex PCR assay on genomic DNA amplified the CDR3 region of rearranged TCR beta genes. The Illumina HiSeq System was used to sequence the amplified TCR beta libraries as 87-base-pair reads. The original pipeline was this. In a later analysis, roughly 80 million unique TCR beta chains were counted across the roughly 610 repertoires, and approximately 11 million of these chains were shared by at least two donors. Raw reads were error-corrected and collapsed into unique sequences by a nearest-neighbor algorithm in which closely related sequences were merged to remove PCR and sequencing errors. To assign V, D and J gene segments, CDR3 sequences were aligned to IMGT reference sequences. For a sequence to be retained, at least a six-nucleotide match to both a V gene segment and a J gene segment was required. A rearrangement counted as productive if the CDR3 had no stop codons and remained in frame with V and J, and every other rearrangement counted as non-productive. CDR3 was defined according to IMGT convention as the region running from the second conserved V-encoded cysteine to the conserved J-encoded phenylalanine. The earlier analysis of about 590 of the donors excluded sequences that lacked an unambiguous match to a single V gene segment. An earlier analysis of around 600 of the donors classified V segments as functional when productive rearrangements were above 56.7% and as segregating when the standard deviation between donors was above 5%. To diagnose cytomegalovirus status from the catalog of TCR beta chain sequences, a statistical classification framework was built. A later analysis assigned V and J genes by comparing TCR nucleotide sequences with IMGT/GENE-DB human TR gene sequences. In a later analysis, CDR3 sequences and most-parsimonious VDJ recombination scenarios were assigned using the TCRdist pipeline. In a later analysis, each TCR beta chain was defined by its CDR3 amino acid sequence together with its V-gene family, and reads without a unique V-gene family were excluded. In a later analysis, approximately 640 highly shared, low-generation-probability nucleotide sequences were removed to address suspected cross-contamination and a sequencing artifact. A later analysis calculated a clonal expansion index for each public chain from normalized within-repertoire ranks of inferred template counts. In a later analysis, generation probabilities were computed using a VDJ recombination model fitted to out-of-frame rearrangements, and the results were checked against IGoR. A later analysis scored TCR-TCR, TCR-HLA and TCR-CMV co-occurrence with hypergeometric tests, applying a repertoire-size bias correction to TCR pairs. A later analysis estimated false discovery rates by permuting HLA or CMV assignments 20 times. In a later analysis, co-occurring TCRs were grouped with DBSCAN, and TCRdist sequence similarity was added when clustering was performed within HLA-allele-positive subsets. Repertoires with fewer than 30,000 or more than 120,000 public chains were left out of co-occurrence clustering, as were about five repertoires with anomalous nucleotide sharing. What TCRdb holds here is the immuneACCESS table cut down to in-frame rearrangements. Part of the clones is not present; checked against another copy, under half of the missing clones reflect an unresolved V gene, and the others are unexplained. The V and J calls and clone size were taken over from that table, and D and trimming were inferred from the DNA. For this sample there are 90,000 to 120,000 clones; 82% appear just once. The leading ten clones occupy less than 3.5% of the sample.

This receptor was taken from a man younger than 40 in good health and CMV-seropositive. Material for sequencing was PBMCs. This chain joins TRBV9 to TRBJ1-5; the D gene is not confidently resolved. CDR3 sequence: CASSVGALSNQPQHF. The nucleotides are TGTGCCAGCAGCGTAGGAGCACTTAGCAATCAGCCCCAGCATTTT.